The rows below give T cell receptor beta chains drawn from one sample of a study of cytomegalovirus exposure and HLA in healthy donors. Assay: immunoSEQ multiplex PCR; the TCRdb copy retains only in-frame clones and omits some. The listing records 95,000 to 150,000 clones. Sequencing input: PBMCs. The receptor set was obtained from a man younger than 40 in good health and CMV-seronegative. CDR3s include the opening cysteine and the closing phenylalanine or tryptophan. D genes are given only for firm matches.

TRBJ2-7 | TRBV11-3 | TRBD2 | CASSLRGGGEQYF | TGTGCCAGCAGCCTTCGGGGGGGCGGCGAGCAGTACTTC
TRBJ2-1 | TRBV29-1 | - | CSVASGATYNEQFF | TGCAGCGTTGCATCGGGAGCCACCTACAATGAGCAGTTCTTC
TRBJ1-4 | TRBV7-6 | TRBD1 | CASSETDRADEKLFF | TGTGCCAGCAGCGAAACGGACAGGGCGGATGAAAAACTGTTTTTT
TRBJ1-6 | TRBV11-2 | - | CASSLEDSVASPLHF | TGTGCCAGCAGCTTAGAGGACAGCGTGGCATCACCCCTCCACTTT
TRBJ1-2 | TRBV6-1 | - | CASSEMDSRAGGYTF | TGTGCCAGCAGTGAAATGGACAGTAGGGCTGGCGGCTACACCTTC
TRBJ1-4 | TRBV4-3 | TRBD1 | CASSQKTGRNEKLFF | TGCGCCAGCAGCCAAAAGACAGGGCGGAATGAAAAACTGTTTTTT
TRBJ2-7 | TRBV5-6 | TRBD2 | CASSPLAGVDREQYF | TGTGCCAGCAGCCCTTTGGCGGGAGTGGATCGCGAGCAGTACTTC
TRBJ2-7 | TRBV7-3 | - | CASTSDYSYEQYF | TGTGCCAGCACCTCGGACTACTCCTACGAGCAGTACTTC
TRBJ1-4 | TRBV6-1 | - | CASSDRGNEKLFF | TGTGCCAGCAGTGACAGGGGAAACGAAAAACTGTTTTTT
TRBJ2-3 | TRBV19 | TRBD2 | CATRGLAGESSTDTQYF | TGTGCCACCAGGGGACTAGCGGGAGAATCTAGCACAGATACGCAGTATTTT
TRBJ2-5 | TRBV11-2 | - | CASSLDLLSSQETQYF | TGTGCCAGCAGCTTAGATCTCCTCTCCTCCCAAGAGACCCAGTACTTC
TRBJ1-1 | TRBV30 | - | CASVDLEAFF | TGTGCCTCCGTGGACTTGGAAGCTTTCTTT
TRBJ2-7 | TRBV6-7 | TRBD2 | CASSATAGTSYRYEQYF | TGTGCCAGCAGTGCCACCGCCGGGACTAGTTATCGCTACGAGCAGTACTTC
TRBJ2-1 | TRBV4-1 | TRBD2 | CASSLGGASYNEQFF | TGCGCCAGCAGCCTCGGGGGGGCGTCCTACAATGAGCAGTTCTTC
TRBJ2-1 | TRBV7-6 | - | CASQGLNYNEQFF | TGTGCCAGTCAGGGACTCAACTACAATGAGCAGTTCTTC
TRBJ1-4 | TRBV25-1 | - | CASSAGATNEKLFF | TGTGCCAGCAGTGCAGGGGCGACTAATGAAAAACTGTTTTTT
TRBJ1-5 | TRBV6-5 | TRBD1 | CASKYSDRADQPQHF | TGTGCCAGCAAATACTCCGACAGGGCCGATCAGCCCCAGCATTTT
TRBJ2-7 | TRBV29-1 | TRBD2 | CSVEASGTYEQYF | TGCAGCGTTGAGGCTAGCGGTACCTACGAGCAGTACTTC
TRBJ1-1 | TRBV5-1 | - | CASSLSSGKNTEAFF | TGCGCCAGCAGCTTGTCTTCGGGGAAGAACACTGAAGCTTTCTTT
TRBJ2-1 | TRBV4-2 | TRBD2 | CASSQPGTSERGEQFF | TGTGCCAGCAGCCAGCCCGGGACTAGCGAGAGGGGTGAGCAGTTCTTC
TRBJ1-1 | TRBV6-6 | - | CASNGGSEAFF | TGTGCCAGCAATGGGGGCTCTGAAGCTTTCTTT
TRBJ2-3 | TRBV28 | TRBD2 | CASSLTAGRTSQGDTQYF | TGTGCCAGCAGTTTAACCGCAGGCCGGACTAGCCAGGGAGATACGCAGTATTTT
TRBJ2-3 | TRBV5-4 | - | CASSFRPNTDTQYF | TGTGCCAGCAGCTTCAGGCCTAACACAGATACGCAGTATTTT
TRBJ2-7 | TRBV27 | TRBD1 | CASSLYRGRSEQYF | TGTGCCAGCAGTTTATACAGGGGGAGGAGCGAGCAGTACTTC
TRBJ2-1 | TRBV19 | - | CASIGLASNEQFF | TGTGCCAGTATCGGGCTAGCAAGCAATGAGCAGTTCTTC
TRBJ2-7 | TRBV7-9 | TRBD2 | CASSPKTSRSGSYEQYF | TGTGCCAGCAGCCCCAAGACTAGCCGGTCAGGGAGCTACGAGCAGTACTTC
TRBJ2-7 | TRBV6-1 | - | CASSYRDEQYF | TGTGCCAGCAGTTACAGGGACGAGCAGTACTTC
TRBJ2-1 | TRBV27 | - | CASSSGLWVNNEQFF | TGTGCCAGCAGTTCGGGACTGTGGGTAAACAATGAGCAGTTCTTC
TRBJ1-5 | TRBV30 | - | CAWSEGVSNQPQHF | TGTGCCTGGAGTGAGGGGGTTAGTAATCAGCCCCAGCATTTT
TRBJ1-2 | TRBV2 | TRBD1 | CASTGQGARGYTF | TGTGCCAGCACCGGACAGGGGGCGAGAGGCTACACCTTC
TRBJ2-3 | TRBV30 | TRBD2 | CAWSVVSGMRTDTQYF | TGTGCCTGGAGTGTCGTTAGCGGGATGAGGACAGATACGCAGTATTTT
TRBJ1-1 | TRBV6-1 | - | CASKGRGSNTEAFF | TGTGCCAGCAAAGGCCGGGGATCGAACACTGAAGCTTTCTTT
TRBJ1-5 | TRBV27 | TRBD1 | CASRSAGQGRNQPQHF | TGTGCCAGCAGGTCGGCAGGACAGGGACGGAATCAGCCCCAGCATTTT
TRBJ1-5 | TRBV28 | - | CASSSTQSANQPQHF | TGTGCCAGCAGTTCTACTCAAAGTGCCAATCAGCCCCAGCATTTT
TRBJ1-5 | TRBV7-6 | - | CASSLGGGNQPQHF | TGTGCCAGCAGCTTAGGGGGGGGGAATCAGCCCCAGCATTTT
TRBJ2-1 | TRBV29-1 | TRBD2 | CSVESSGKFYDYNEQFF | TGCAGCGTTGAGTCTAGCGGGAAGTTTTATGACTACAATGAGCAGTTCTTC
TRBJ2-1 | TRBV9 | TRBD2 | CASSAGTSGTNNEQFF | TGTGCCAGCAGCGCGGGGACTAGCGGGACAAACAATGAGCAGTTCTTC
TRBJ1-6 | TRBV5-1 | TRBD1 | CASSLEGRGQGSPLHF | TGCGCCAGCAGCTTGGAGGGCAGGGGGCAAGGTTCACCCCTCCACTTT
TRBJ2-7 | TRBV6-5 | TRBD1 | CASKAGTGYYEQYF | TGTGCCAGCAAAGCCGGGACAGGGTACTACGAGCAGTACTTC
TRBJ1-1 | TRBV19 | TRBD1 | CASNRGGNTEAFF | TGTGCCAGCAACAGGGGCGGGAACACTGAAGCTTTCTTT
TRBJ2-5 | TRBV7-7 | TRBD1 | CASSTDRGQETQYF | TGTGCTAGCAGCACGGACAGGGGGCAGGAGACCCAGTACTTC
TRBJ1-1 | TRBV6-1 | - | CASSEVGRDTEAFF | TGTGCCAGCAGTGAAGTAGGGAGGGACACTGAAGCTTTCTTT
TRBJ2-7 | TRBV6-6 | TRBD2 | CASRHRDYSYEQYF | TGTGCCAGCAGGCACCGGGACTACTCTTACGAGCAGTACTTC
TRBJ2-1 | TRBV28 | TRBD1 | CASRPGTGTSNEQFF | TGTGCCAGCAGGCCCGGGACAGGGACGAGCAATGAGCAGTTCTTC
TRBJ1-2 | TRBV7-9 | - | CASSRLLDSVF | TGTGCCAGCAGCCGGCTTCTCGACAGCGTCTTC
TRBJ1-3 | TRBV7-9 | - | CASSLDRAGNTIYF | TGTGCCAGCAGCTTAGACAGGGCTGGAAACACCATATATTTT
TRBJ2-7 | TRBV11-3 | - | CASSFHREAEQYF | TGTGCCAGCAGCTTTCATAGGGAGGCCGAGCAGTACTTC
TRBJ1-1 | TRBV20-1 | TRBD1 | CSTTGDTEAFF | TGCAGCACTACAGGGGACACTGAAGCTTTCTTT
TRBJ2-5 | TRBV4-2 | TRBD2 | CASSQVPSGRAGETQYF | TGTGCCAGCAGCCAAGTCCCTAGCGGGAGGGCAGGAGAGACCCAGTACTTC
TRBJ1-2 | TRBV7-9 | TRBD1 | CASSSGQGQLGYTF | TGTGCCAGCAGCTCGGGACAGGGTCAGCTTGGCTACACCTTC
TRBJ1-3 | TRBV5-1 | - | CASSPGEDPGNTIYF | TGCGCCAGCAGCCCAGGCGAAGATCCTGGAAACACCATATATTTT
TRBJ1-1 | TRBV10-3 | TRBD1 | CAISESKGAAEAFF | TGTGCCATCAGTGAGTCGAAGGGGGCAGCTGAAGCTTTCTTT
TRBJ2-1 | TRBV19 | - | CASSALGPGNNYNEQFF | TGTGCCAGTAGTGCCCTAGGACCGGGGAATAACTACAATGAGCAGTTCTTC
TRBJ2-7 | TRBV29-1 | - | CSVAGGAGNRYEQYF | TGCAGCGTTGCGGGTGGGGCAGGGAATAGGTACGAGCAGTACTTC
TRBJ2-1 | TRBV7-3 | TRBD2 | CASSQTPSGNNEQFF | TGTGCCAGCAGCCAAACACCTAGCGGGAACAATGAGCAGTTCTTC